These 7 T cell receptor beta chains came from one sample sequenced in a study of OX40 agonist ivuxolimab in advanced cancers. The data were produced by immunoSEQ multiplex PCR, yet TCRdb's version contains in-frame clones alone and is incomplete. Here the sample spans 60,000 or so clones, more than 75% being singletons. The material was CD4+ or CD8+ T cells sorted from blood, obtained in a trial of the OX40 agonist ivuxolimab. These receptors were taken from an adult with an advanced solid tumor such as melanoma, head and neck, liver or kidney cancer.

The gene calls are TRBV27 and TRBJ2-7; perhaps TRBD2 as D (6 bases). CDR1 MNHEY and CDR2 SMNVEV come from the germline V gene (reference sequence). The V end lost 4 bases, the J end lost 2 bases, and 9 bases lay between the germline ends. The CDR3 is 13 amino acids. The CDR3 here is CASSWGLTYEQYF. The DNA of the CDR3 is TGTGCCAGCAGTTGGGGACTGACCTACGAGCAGTACTTC.

The V gene is TRBV4-2, the J gene TRBJ2-2, with D hard to call. Trimming pared 5 bases from V and 4 bases from J, leaving 14 bases between. This CDR3 comprises 15 residues. Germline values: CDR1 LGHNA, CDR2 YNFKEQ. The CDR3 region is CASSKSTPATGELFF. The CDR3 nucleotides read TGTGCCAGCAGCAAAAGTACGCCAGCCACCGGGGAGCTGTTTTTT.

V is TRBV5-1 and J is TRBJ1-2; D may be TRBD1 (6 bases). CDR3 length: 14 amino acids. Trimming removed 5 bases from V and 8 bases from J, with 19 bases in between. Germline CDR1 and CDR2: SGHRS and YFSETQ. The CDR3 DNA is TGCGCCAGCAGTTCCTTACAGGGTCTGGAGGGCTACACCTTC. Translated, it gives CASSSLQGLEGYTF.

The V gene is TRBV6-6, the J gene TRBJ2-7; no reliable D call. The CDR3 has 15 amino acids. Deletions cut 1 base from V and 0 bases from J, with 10 bases between. Germline V lookup: CDR1 MNHNY, CDR2 SVGAGI (reference sequence). CDR3 DNA sequence: TGTGCCAGCAGTTACTTCGAAGGAGACTCCTACGAGCAGTACTTC. It codes for CASSYFEGDSYEQYF.

The rearrangement uses TRBV7-9 and TRBJ2-7; 7 nucleotides align to TRBD1. J was trimmed by 4 bases and V by 1 base; bases with no gene match: 7. Germline-derived CDR1 and CDR2 are SEHNR and FQNEAQ (reference sequence). This CDR3 has 15 amino acids. As DNA, the CDR3 is TGTGCCAGCAGCTTAGGTCAGGGGGTCAGGTACGAGCAGTACTTC. Translation: CASSLGQGVRYEQYF.

The chain links TRBV28 to TRBJ1-2; 7 bases align to TRBD1. The V gene end was trimmed by 0 bases and the J gene end by 2 bases; junction bases not matched to a gene: 18. CDR1 and CDR2 from the germline V gene are MDHEN and SYDVKM. The CDR3 spans 20 residues. Here the CDR3 reads CASSLWGARDSDSLNYGYTF. In DNA, the CDR3 is TGTGCCAGCAGTTTATGGGGGGCGCGGGACAGTGACTCACTGAACTATGGCTACACCTTC.

The chain has TRBV5-1 and TRBJ2-1, with 7 bases matching TRBD2. Trimming cost V 4 bases and J 9 bases; bases outside gene matches: 10. The CDR3 runs to 14 residues. Germline V gene sequence: CDR1 SGHRS, CDR2 YFSETQ. The CDR3 nucleotides are TGCGCCAGCAGCCTATCGGGGGGTCTCGGTGAGCAGTTCTTC. The encoded protein is CASSLSGGLGEQFF.